This is a list of T cell receptor beta chains from one sample in a study of blood T cell repertoires in COVID-19. The assay was immunoSEQ multiplex PCR, and TCRdb's table has in-frame clones only and misses some. The table shows about 200,000 clones, with roughly 94% occurring only once. Sequenced: peripheral blood. The receptors shown here come from a man younger than 40 with COVID-19, enrolled during active disease. CDR3s include the opening cysteine and the closing phenylalanine or tryptophan. The order of the fields is D gene, clone size, V gene, CDR3 length, J gene, CDR3 DNA, CDR3 protein. D genes are given only for firm matches. Clone sizes are given selectively: once, few, many, or a class where the clone is expanded.

-	-	TRBV10-3	15	TRBJ2-5	TGTGCCATCAGTGAGATTGGCGGCAGTCAAGAGACCCAGTACTTC	CAISEIGGSQETQYF
-	-	TRBV20-1	15	TRBJ1-5	TGCAGTGCTAGTGATCCAGGGGCGGTGGATCAGCCCCAGCATTTT	CSASDPGAVDQPQHF
TRBD2	-	TRBV6-5	14	TRBJ2-1	TGTGCCAGCAGCTTCATGGGGGGGAACAATGAGCAGTTCTTC	CASSFMGGNNEQFF
TRBD2	-	TRBV6-6	16	TRBJ2-1	TGTGCCAGCAGTTACCCGAGCGGGGGGGCCTACAATGAGCAGTTCTTC	CASSYPSGGAYNEQFF
TRBD1	-	TRBV9	16	TRBJ1-4	TGTGCCAGCAGCGCCCGAGGACAGGGGCTTAATGAAAAACTGTTTTTT	CASSARGQGLNEKLFF
-	-	TRBV5-5	15	TRBJ1-2	TGTGCCAGCAGCTCGGTTGAGAGGCGGAGCTATGGCTACACCTTC	CASSSVERRSYGYTF
-	-	TRBV5-1	16	TRBJ2-2	TGCGCCAGCAGCTCCCATAGCGGCGGGGACACCGGGGAGCTGTTTTTT	CASSSHSGGDTGELFF
-	once	TRBV9	16	TRBJ2-7	TGTGCCAGCAGCGTAGATGAGGGTCTAACCTCCTACGAGCAGTACTTC	CASSVDEGLTSYEQYF
TRBD1	-	TRBV5-5	15	TRBJ1-2	TGTGCCAGCAGCAACAAAGGACAGGCGGCTCGTGGCTACACCTTC	CASSNKGQAARGYTF
TRBD1	-	TRBV5-4	15	TRBJ1-1	TGTGCCAGCAGCTTGGTGGGACAGCTGAACACTGAAGCTTTCTTT	CASSLVGQLNTEAFF
TRBD1	-	TRBV19	13	TRBJ1-1	TGTGCCAGTAGTCCCAGGGGGGACACTGAAGCTTTCTTT	CASSPRGDTEAFF
-	-	TRBV4-1	16	TRBJ1-4	TGCGCCAGCAGCCAAGTAGGGGCAGGCCTTAATGAAAAACTGTTTTTT	CASSQVGAGLNEKLFF
TRBD2	-	TRBV4-1	15	TRBJ2-1	TGCGCCAGCAGCCAAGTAACTAGCGGCAGCAATGAGCAGTTCTTC	CASSQVTSGSNEQFF
TRBD2	-	TRBV11-2	14	TRBJ2-1	TGTGCCAGCAGGGGACTAGCGGGGAGAAATGAGCAGTTCTTC	CASRGLAGRNEQFF
-	-	TRBV29-1	13	TRBJ2-1	TGCAGCGCCCGGACAGCCGGTTACAATGAGCAGTTCTTC	CSARTAGYNEQFF
TRBD2	-	TRBV3-1/TRBV3-2	16	TRBJ2-1	TGTGCCAGCAGCCAAGAGCGGGGGGGCCCTATAAATGAGCAGTTCTTC	CASSQERGGPINEQFF
-	-	TRBV28	13	TRBJ2-7	TGTGCCAGCAGGATGACAGCAGCCTACGAGCAGTACTTC	CASRMTAAYEQYF
-	-	TRBV30	14	TRBJ1-3	TGTGCCTGCCCAGGTTTGGGCGGGCTCGGCACCATATATTTT	CACPGLGGLGTIYF
TRBD1	-	TRBV4-1	16	TRBJ1-1	TGCGCCAGCAGCCGGGAGGAGGTGACAGGGGGAACTGAAGCTTTCTTT	CASSREEVTGGTEAFF
TRBD2	few	TRBV2	19	TRBJ2-3	TGTGCCAGCAGTCCCCGAAGAGCGGGGGGGCCGTCAAGCACAGATACGCAGTATTTT	CASSPRRAGGPSSTDTQYF
-	-	TRBV6-5	16	TRBJ1-4	TGTGCCAGCAGTTACGGCAGGACAACAACTAATGAAAAACTGTTTTTT	CASSYGRTTTNEKLFF
-	-	TRBV2	16	TRBJ1-6	TGTGCCAGCGGGGGGGCAGCGAGCTCCTATAATTCACCCCTCCACTTT	CASGGAASSYNSPLHF
-	-	TRBV28	13	TRBJ1-1	TGTGCCAGCAGGGGAGGGGGGACTGGTGAAGCTTTCTTT	CASRGGGTGEAFF
-	-	TRBV5-4	13	TRBJ1-1	TGTGCCAGCAGCTTGCAGGGGCGTACTGAAGCTTTCTTT	CASSLQGRTEAFF
TRBD1	-	TRBV5-4	13	TRBJ2-3	TGTGCCAGCAAAGGACAGGGTGGAGATACGCAGTATTTT	CASKGQGGDTQYF
TRBD1	-	TRBV3-1/TRBV3-2	16	TRBJ2-7	TGTGCCAGCAGCCACACTCCCGACGGGACAGGTTTCGAGCAGTACTTC	CASSHTPDGTGFEQYF
-	-	TRBV11-1	13	TRBJ1-5	TGTGCCAGCAGCTCCCAGGGTGGGCAGCCCCAGCATTTT	CASSSQGGQPQHF